These 2 T cell receptor beta chains were sequenced from one sample in a study of Graves' ophthalmopathy and Graves' hyperthyroidism. RNA transcripts were the source from which TCR beta CDR3 regions were amplified. Second-round multiplex PCR followed a first-round RT-PCR using HTBI primers. TCRdb processed the multiplex PCR reads anew with MiXCR; each CDR3 protein has one entry. The sample contains 150,000 to 200,000 distinct CDR3 sequences, 35% to 45% of which appear only once. The sequencing sample was made of peripheral blood. These receptors all stem from a young man with Graves' ophthalmopathy.

V gene TRBV29-1 combines with J gene TRBJ2-2; D not certain. The CDR3 loop spans 12 amino acids. V was cut by 3 bases and J by 5 bases, with 7 bases left in between. Germline lookup yields CDR1 SQVTM and CDR2 ANQGSEA. The CDR3 DNA is TGCAGCGTTGACGCTATTACCGGGGAGCTGTTTTTT. It encodes CSVDAITGELFF.

V usage is TRBV6-1 and J usage is TRBJ2-7, with TRBD2 as a possible D gene (5 bases). CDR1 and CDR2 (germline): MNHNS, SASEGT. CDR3 length equals 12 residues. The ends were cut back, 6 bases at V and 9 bases at J, with 15 bases in the middle. Here the CDR3 reads CASSTPGSRQYF. DNA for the CDR3: TGTGCCAGCAGCACCCCGGGATCCAGGCAGTACTTC.